This TCR beta chain was retrieved from a study of OX40 agonist ivuxolimab in advanced cancers. The germline V gene has CDR1 SGHTA and CDR2 FQGNSA. This CDR3 is built from 14 residues. The V and J ends lost 1 base and 7 bases respectively, with 14 bases between them. The repertoire was sequenced with immunoSEQ multiplex PCR; TCRdb's copy has only in-frame clones and lacks some. Among over 50,000 clones listed, about 84% were seen once. The sequence was obtained from an adult with an advanced solid tumor such as melanoma, head and neck, liver or kidney cancer. The sample was CD4+ or CD8+ T cells sorted from blood, taken in a trial of the OX40 agonist ivuxolimab. The chain combines TRBV7-2 with TRBJ2-7, with D perhaps TRBD1 or TRBD2 (5 bases each). As DNA, the CDR3 is TGTGCCAGCAGCTTAGGGCTAGAGGGGCGTGAGCAGTACTTC. Translation: CASSLGLEGREQYF.